Reported below is one T cell receptor (beta chain). The antigen it recognizes is unknown. There are no base qualities to consult, and no much larger clone falls within one base. The collaborating institutions used their own protocols to collect whole blood in K2EDTA tubes. Collaborator samples were shipped for TCRbeta analysis as frozen whole blood, isolated PBMCs, or DNA extracted from either sample type. The sample belongs to a study of blood T cell repertoires in COVID-19 (dated by TCRdb to about 2020). Regarding the complete study: Samples from collaborators originated in the United States, Italy and Spain and spanned both the acute and convalescent phases of COVID-19. The prospective study material was composed of cDNA or gDNA derived from T cells, B-cell-depleted T cells, or PBMCs. Deeply sampled blood TCRbeta repertoires from subjects exposed to, actively infected with, or recovered from COVID-19 were included in the dataset. A freely available public database, intended as a resource for researchers studying the immune response to SARS-CoV-2, is where the repertoires were released. The samples were drawn from two sources: the first 160 participants of the ongoing ImmuneRACE study, and over 950 subjects contributed by 6 global collaborators. The sample metadata nearly always contained a de-identified subject ID, COVID-19 status, age in years and sex. Where available, HLA class I and class II types were taken from metadata supplied by the sample provider and were not determined by assay-based typing. Study-wide conclusions, independent of this receptor: How much clinical and demographic metadata was included differed by source and by participant, and the metadata was provided uncurated.

TCRbeta CDR3 regions were amplified from genomic DNA using the immunoSEQ Assay, a bias-controlled multiplex PCR. The paper's data handling went like this. Within the assay, amplification of reference gene primers was used to estimate how many nucleated cells each sample contained. Sequence reads were collapsed and filtered to measure the absolute abundance of every unique TCRbeta CDR3 rearrangement. For each sample, productive Simpson clonality was calculated by taking the square root of Simpson's diversity index across productive rearrangements. TCRdb obtained this table from immuneACCESS and retained in-frame rearrangements with V and J assigned. These tables miss some clones; where compared with another copy, unresolved V genes account for less than half of the shortfall, and the remainder is unexplained. V and J calls and clone size are those listed in that table; D and trimming were worked out from the DNA. The sample records about 86,000 clones, around 80% of which are singletons. More than 1% of the sample is taken by the ten largest.

The clonotype comes from a woman at least 80 years old with acute or convalescent COVID-19. The sample was peripheral blood.

For the CDR3, the sequence is CASSQVAGIGETQYF. Read as DNA, the sequence is TGTGCCAGCAGCCAAGTTGCGGGCATAGGAGAGACCCAGTACTTC. Recombination linked TRBV3-1 (or the pseudogene TRBV3-2) to TRBJ2-5; a weak D assignment points to TRBD2 (5 bases agree). The junction carries 13 bases between V and J, which are trimmed by 1 base and 4 bases respectively. Per the germline V gene (reference sequence), LGHDT is the CDR1 and YNNKEL is the CDR2. The CDR3 contains 15 residues, cysteine and phenylalanine counted. Only the CDR3 part of the read is kept: 45 bases, read in frame from the first base.